The text below deals with one T cell receptor beta chain. This sample is drawn from a study of blood T cell repertoires in COVID-19. Study background: Acute-phase and convalescent COVID-19 samples originated in the United States, Italy and Spain. T cells, B-cell-depleted T cells, or PBMCs supplied cDNA or gDNA.

Study processing details: Estimated nucleated cell counts came from reference gene primer amplification. Only in-frame clones appear in the TCRdb table, and some are missing; sequencing was by immunoSEQ multiplex PCR. Clonal size and the V and J genes are those of that table, whereas D and trimming came from the DNA. Of about 160,000 clones in the sample, approximately 86% were seen once. Material: peripheral blood. This clonotype originated in a woman aged 60 to 75 with active or convalescent COVID-19.

CDR3 in DNA: TGTGCCAGCAGATCCTTGACAGGGGAGGACGCTTTCTTT. It codes for CASRSLTGEDAFF. The chain links TRBV2 to TRBJ1-1; TRBD1 matches at 8 bases. V lost 6 bases, J lost 11 bases, and 11 bases stayed unmatched. CDR1 and CDR2 from the germline V gene are SNHLY and FYNNEI. This CDR3 is built from 13 residues.